The clone carrying this T cell receptor (beta chain) was seen many times. What it binds is unknown. The sample is drawn from a study of early T cells in non-severe SARS-CoV-2 infection. About the study: Sequencing targeted bulk RNA from unsorted whole blood, leaving chains unpaired.

The TCR library protocol was used to attach unique molecular identifiers. These identifiers were attached to individual cDNA molecules. TCRdb reanalysed the 5' RACE reads using MiXCR and keeps one entry per CDR3 protein. The profile covers roughly 64,000 distinct CDR3 sequences, with around 12% appearing a single time and around 4% taken by the ten largest. Study-wide results and limits: Sequences matched to VDJdb favored anti-spike CD8 responses, while private and CD4 specificities were missed.

This CDR3 is built from 15 residues. The J segment lost 3 bases and the V segment lost 5 bases, leaving 6 bases of the junction unmatched. Germline CDR1 reads LNHNV; CDR2 reads YYDKDF (reference sequence). The clonotype comes from an adult who was a healthcare worker with PCR-confirmed SARS-CoV-2 infection or an uninfected control (not recorded which). Sequenced: whole blood. The chain is built from TRBV15 and TRBJ2-1; 8 bases map to TRBD1. The CDR3 DNA sequence: TGTGCCACCAGCTCTACCGGGACAGGCTACAATGAGCAGTTCTTC. It yields the protein CATSSTGTGYNEQFF.